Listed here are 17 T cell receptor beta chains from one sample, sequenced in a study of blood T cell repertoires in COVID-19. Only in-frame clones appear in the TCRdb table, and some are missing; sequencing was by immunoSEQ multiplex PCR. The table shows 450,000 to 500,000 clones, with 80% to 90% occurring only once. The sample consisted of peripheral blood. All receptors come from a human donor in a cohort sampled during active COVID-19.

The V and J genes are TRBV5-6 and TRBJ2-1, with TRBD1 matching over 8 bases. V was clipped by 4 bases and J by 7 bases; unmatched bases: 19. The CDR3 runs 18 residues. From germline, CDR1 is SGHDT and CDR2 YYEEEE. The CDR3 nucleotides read TGTGCCAGCAGCACCTCCCGAAGGCGCACAGGGGGGTGGAATGAGCAGTTCTTC. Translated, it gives CASSTSRRRTGGWNEQFF.

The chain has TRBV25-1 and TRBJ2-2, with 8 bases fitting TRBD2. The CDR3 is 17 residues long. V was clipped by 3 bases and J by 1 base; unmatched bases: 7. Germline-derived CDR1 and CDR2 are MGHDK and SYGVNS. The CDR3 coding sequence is TGTGCCAGCAGTGATCGGGGTCGGGAGGGGAACACCGGGGAGCTGTTTTTT. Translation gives CASSDRGREGNTGELFF.

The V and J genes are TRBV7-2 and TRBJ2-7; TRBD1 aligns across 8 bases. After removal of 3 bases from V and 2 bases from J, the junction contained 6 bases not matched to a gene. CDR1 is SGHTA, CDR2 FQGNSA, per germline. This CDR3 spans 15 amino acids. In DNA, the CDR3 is TGTGCCAGCAGCTTCGGACAGGGTCAAGCCTACGAGCAGTACTTC. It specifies CASSFGQGQAYEQYF. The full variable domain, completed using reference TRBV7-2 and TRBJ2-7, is GAGVSQSPSNKVTEKGKDVELRCDPISGHTALYWYRQSLGQGLEFLIYFQGNSAPDKSGLPSDRFSAERTGGSVSTLTIQRTQQEDSAVYLCASSFGQGQAYEQYFGPGTRLTVT.

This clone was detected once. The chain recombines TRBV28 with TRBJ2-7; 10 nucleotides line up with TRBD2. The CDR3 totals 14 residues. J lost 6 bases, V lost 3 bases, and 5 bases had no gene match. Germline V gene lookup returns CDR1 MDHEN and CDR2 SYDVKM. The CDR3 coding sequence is TGTGCCAGCAGTTTTAGCGGGAGGACCCTCGAGCAGTACTTC. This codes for CASSFSGRTLEQYF.

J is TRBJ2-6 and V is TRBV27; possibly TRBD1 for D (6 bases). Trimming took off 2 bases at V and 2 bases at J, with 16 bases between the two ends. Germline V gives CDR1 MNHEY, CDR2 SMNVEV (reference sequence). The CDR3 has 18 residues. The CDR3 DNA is TGTGCCAGCAGTTTAACCGGGACATGGAGACCTGGGGCCAACGTCCTGACTTTC. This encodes CASSLTGTWRPGANVLTF.

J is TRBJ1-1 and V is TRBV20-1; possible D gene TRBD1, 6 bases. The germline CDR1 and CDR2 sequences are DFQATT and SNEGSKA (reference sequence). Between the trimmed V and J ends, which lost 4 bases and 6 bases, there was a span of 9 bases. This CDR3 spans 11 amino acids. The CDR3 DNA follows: TGCAGTGCTACGAGGACAGCTGAAGCTTTCTTT. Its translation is CSATRTAEAFF.

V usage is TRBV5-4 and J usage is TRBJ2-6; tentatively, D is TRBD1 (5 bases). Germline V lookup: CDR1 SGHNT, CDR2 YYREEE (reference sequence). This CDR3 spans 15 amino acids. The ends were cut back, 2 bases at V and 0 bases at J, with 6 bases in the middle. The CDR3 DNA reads TGTGCCAGCAGCTTAAGGGGCTCTGGGGCCAACGTCCTGACTTTC. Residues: CASSLRGSGANVLTF.

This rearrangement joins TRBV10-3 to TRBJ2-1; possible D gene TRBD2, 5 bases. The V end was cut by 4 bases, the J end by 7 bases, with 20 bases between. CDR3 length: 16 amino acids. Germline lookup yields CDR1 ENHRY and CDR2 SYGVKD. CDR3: CAISGRELVGFNEQFF. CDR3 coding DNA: TGTGCCATCAGTGGCCGGGAACTAGTGGGTTTTAATGAGCAGTTCTTC.

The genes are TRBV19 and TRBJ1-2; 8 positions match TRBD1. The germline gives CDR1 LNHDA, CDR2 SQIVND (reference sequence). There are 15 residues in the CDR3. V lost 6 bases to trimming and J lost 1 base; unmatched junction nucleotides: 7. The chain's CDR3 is CASSLRGRDNYGYTF. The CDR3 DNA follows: TGTGCCAGTAGCCTCAGGGGGCGGGATAACTATGGCTACACCTTC.

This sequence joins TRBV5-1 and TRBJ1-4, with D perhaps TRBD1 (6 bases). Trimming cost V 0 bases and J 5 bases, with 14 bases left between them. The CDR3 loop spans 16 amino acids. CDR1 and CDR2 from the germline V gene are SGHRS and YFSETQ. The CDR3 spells CASSLGQDRENEKLFF. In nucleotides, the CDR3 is TGCGCCAGCAGCTTGGGACAGGACAGAGAAAATGAAAAACTGTTTTTT.

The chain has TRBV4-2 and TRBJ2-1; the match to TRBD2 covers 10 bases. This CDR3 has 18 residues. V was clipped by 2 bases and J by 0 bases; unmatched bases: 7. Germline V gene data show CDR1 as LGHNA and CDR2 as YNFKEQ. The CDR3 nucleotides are TGTGCCAGCAGCCAAAATATCGCTAGCGGGAGCTCCTACAATGAGCAGTTCTTC. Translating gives CASSQNIASGSSYNEQFF.

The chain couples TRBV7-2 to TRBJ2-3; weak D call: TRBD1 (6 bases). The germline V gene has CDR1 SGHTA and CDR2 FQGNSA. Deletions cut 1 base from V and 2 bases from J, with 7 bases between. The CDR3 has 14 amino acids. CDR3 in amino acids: CASSLGDITDTQYF. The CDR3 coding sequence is TGTGCCAGCAGCTTAGGGGACATCACAGATACGCAGTATTTT.

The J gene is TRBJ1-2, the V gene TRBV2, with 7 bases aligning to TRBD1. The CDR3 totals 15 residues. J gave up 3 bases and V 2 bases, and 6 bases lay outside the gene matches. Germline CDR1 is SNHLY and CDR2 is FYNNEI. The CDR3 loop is CASSESEGTDYGYTF. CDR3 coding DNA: TGTGCCAGCAGTGAATCCGAGGGGACAGACTATGGCTACACCTTC.

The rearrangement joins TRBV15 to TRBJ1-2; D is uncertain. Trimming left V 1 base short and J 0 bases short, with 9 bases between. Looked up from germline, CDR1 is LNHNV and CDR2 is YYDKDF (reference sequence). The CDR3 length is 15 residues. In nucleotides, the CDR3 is TGTGCCACCAGCAGAGCCTTAGGAGCTAACTATGGCTACACCTTC. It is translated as CATSRALGANYGYTF. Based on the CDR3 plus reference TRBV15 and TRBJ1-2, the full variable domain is DAMVIQNPRYQVTQFGKPVTLSCSQTLNHNVMYWYQQKSSQAPKLLFHYYDKDFNNEADTPDNFQSRRPNTSFCFLDIRSPGLGDTAMYLCATSRALGANYGYTFGSGTRLTVV.

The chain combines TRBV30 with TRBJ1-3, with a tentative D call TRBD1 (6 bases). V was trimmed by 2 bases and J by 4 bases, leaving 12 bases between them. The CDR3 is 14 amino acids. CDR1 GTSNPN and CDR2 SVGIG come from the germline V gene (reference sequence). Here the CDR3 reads CAWSLGHQGNTIYF. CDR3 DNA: TGTGCCTGGAGTCTGGGACACCAAGGAAACACCATATATTTT.

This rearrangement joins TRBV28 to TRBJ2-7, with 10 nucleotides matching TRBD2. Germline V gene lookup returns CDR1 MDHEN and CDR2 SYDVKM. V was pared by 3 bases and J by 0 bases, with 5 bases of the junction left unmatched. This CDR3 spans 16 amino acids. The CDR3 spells CASSLTQREGSYEQYF. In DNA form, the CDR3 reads TGTGCCAGCAGTTTGACGCAGCGGGAGGGCTCCTACGAGCAGTACTTC.

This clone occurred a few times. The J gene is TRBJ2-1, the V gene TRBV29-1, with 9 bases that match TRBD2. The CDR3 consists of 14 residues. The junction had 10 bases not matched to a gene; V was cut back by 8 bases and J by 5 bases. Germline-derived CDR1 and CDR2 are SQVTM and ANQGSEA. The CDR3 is CSPQIAGDHNEQFF. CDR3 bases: TGCAGCCCTCAAATAGCGGGAGACCACAATGAGCAGTTCTTC.